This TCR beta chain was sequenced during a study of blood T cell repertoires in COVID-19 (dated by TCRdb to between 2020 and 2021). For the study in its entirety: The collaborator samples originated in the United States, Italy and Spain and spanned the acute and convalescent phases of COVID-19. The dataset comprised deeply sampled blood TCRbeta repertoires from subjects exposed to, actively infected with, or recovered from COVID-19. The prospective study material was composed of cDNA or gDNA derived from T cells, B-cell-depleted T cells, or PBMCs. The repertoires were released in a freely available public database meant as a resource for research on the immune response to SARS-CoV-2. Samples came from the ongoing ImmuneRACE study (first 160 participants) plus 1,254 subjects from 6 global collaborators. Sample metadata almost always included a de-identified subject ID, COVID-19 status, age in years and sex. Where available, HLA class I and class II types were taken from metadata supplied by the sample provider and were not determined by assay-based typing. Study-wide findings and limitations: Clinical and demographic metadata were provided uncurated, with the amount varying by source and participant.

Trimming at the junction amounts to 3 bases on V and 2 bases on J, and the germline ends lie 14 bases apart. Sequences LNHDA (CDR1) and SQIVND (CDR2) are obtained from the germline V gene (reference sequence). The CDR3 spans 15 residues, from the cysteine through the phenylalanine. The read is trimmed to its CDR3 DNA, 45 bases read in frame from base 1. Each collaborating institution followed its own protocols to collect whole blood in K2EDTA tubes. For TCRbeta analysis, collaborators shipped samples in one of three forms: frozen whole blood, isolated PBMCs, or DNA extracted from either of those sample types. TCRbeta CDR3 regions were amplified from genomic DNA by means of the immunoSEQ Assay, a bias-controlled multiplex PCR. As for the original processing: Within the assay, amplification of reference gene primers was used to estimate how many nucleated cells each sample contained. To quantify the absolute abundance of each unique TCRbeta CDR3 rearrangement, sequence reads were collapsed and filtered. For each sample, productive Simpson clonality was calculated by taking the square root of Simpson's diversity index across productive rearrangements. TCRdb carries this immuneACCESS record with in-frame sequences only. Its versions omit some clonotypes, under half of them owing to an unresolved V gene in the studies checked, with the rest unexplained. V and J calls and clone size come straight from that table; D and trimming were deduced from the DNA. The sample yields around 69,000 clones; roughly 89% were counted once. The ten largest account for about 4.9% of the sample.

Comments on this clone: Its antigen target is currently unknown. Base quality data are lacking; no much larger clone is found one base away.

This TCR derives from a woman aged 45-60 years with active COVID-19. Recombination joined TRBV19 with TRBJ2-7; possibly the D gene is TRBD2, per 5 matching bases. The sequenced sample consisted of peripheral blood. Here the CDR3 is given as CASSIRILGTYEQYF. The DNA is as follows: TGTGCCAGTAGTATCCGCATACTAGGAACCTACGAGCAGTACTTC. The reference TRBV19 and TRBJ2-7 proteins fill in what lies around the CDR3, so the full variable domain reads DGGITQSPKYLFRKEGQNVTLSCEQNLNHDAMYWYRQDPGQGLRLIYYSQIVNDFQKGDIAEGYSVSREKKESFPLTVTSAQKNPTAFYLCASSIRILGTYEQYFGPGTRLTVT.